Given below is one TCR beta chain in context. Its target is unknown. The data were produced by immunoSEQ multiplex PCR, yet TCRdb's version contains in-frame clones alone and is incomplete. The sample lists over 100,000 clones, approximately 90% occurring once. This CDR3 contains 16 residues. This record comes from a study of CD4+ T cells in melanoma. Study-level findings and limits: Diverse differentiation states were reported for melanoma neoantigen-specific CD4+ T cells. A reported correlation linked neoantigen-specific CD4+ T cells to CD8+, macrophage and B cell function.

The receptor was isolated from a human donor with melanoma. The rearrangement joins TRBV1 to TRBJ1-2. TRBV1 is described as a pseudogene. Sequenced input: peripheral blood. In DNA, the CDR3 is TGCACCAGCAGTGTAATGGGTTTGCGAAAGACCTATGGCTACACCTTC. It translates to CTSSVMGLRKTYGYTF.